The clone carrying this T cell receptor beta chain came up a few times. Its antigen is not known. The record originates from a study of T cell repertoires in cytomegalovirus infection. In the study overall: Selection of CMV epitopes for the study included recently identified HLA-C-restricted and well-studied HLA-B-restricted ones. Both a matching HLA type and CMV infection were indicated by public TCR beta signatures. Study-level findings and limits: It was HLA-C-restricted CMV-specific TCR beta clonotypes that dominated the response ex vivo. Cumulated frequencies of public TCR beta families served to identify carriers of CMV plus the relevant HLA.

The CDR3 length is 18 residues. Per the germline V gene, CDR1 is SQVTM and CDR2 is ANQGSEA. After removal of 0 bases from V and 5 bases from J, the junction contained 12 bases not matched to a gene. MiXCR, run by TCRdb on the reads, gives a single entry per CDR3 protein. The profile shows about a million distinct CDR3 sequences, about a third of them singletons. The material was cultured CD8+ T cells from PBMCs, obtained from culture after CMV antigen stimulation. The clonotype comes from a human donor in good health (CMV status not recorded). Some clones in this sample may be carry-over from other donors' samples. The V and J genes are TRBV29-1 and TRBJ2-2; 10 positions match TRBD2. The CDR3 region has the DNA TGCAGCGTTGAAGATCCCGGGCTAGCGGGGGCGGGGACCGGGGAGCTGTTTTTT. Translating gives CSVEDPGLAGAGTGELFF.